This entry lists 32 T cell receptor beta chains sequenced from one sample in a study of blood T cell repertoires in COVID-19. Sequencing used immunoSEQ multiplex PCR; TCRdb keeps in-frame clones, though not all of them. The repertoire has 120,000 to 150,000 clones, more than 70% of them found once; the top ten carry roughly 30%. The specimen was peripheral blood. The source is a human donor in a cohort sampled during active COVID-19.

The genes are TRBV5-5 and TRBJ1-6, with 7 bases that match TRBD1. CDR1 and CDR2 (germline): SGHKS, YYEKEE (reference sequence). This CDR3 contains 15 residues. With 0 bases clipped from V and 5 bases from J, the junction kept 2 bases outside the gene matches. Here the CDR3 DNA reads TGTGCCAGCAGCTTGGTGACAGGGAATAATTCACCCCTCCACTTT. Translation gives CASSLVTGNNSPLHF.

CDR3 DNA: TGTGCCAGCAGCTTAGAAAGGGGGCCGATCTACGAGCAGTACTTC. It is translated as CASSLERGPIYEQYF. V is TRBV11-2 and J is TRBJ2-7; 7 positions match TRBD1. This CDR3 is 15 amino acids long. In germline, CDR1 is SGHAT, CDR2 FQNNGV. V lost 0 bases to trimming and J lost 3 bases; unmatched junction nucleotides: 5. Full variable domain (outside the CDR3, taken from reference TRBV11-2 and TRBJ2-7): EAGVAQSPRYKIIEKRQSVAFWCNPISGHATLYWYQQILGQGPKLLIQFQNNGVVDDSQLPKDRFSAERLKGVDSTLKIQPAKLEDSAVYLCASSLERGPIYEQYFGPGTRLTVT.

CDR3 sequence reads: CASSQTGRGKDYEQYF. The CDR3 DNA reads as TGCGCCAGCAGCCAAACTGGCAGGGGAAAGGACTACGAGCAGTACTTC. V and J are TRBV4-1 and TRBJ2-7, with a weak D call TRBD1 (6 bases). V gave up 2 bases and J gave up 3 bases, with 17 bases separating them. Germline assignment: CDR1 MGHRA and CDR2 YSYEKL. The CDR3 spans 16 residues.

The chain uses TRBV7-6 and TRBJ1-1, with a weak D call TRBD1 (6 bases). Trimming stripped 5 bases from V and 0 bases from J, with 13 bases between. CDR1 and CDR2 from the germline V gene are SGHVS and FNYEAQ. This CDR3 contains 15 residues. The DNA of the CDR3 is TGTGCCAGCAGCCCGCACAGGGATGTGAACACTGAAGCTTTCTTT. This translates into CASSPHRDVNTEAFF.

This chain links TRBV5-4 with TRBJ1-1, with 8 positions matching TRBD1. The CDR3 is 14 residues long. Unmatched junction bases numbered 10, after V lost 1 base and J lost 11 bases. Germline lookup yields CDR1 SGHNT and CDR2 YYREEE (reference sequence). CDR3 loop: CASSLSGGGNRAFF. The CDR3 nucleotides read TGTGCCAGCAGCTTGTCAGGGGGCGGTAATCGGGCTTTCTTT.

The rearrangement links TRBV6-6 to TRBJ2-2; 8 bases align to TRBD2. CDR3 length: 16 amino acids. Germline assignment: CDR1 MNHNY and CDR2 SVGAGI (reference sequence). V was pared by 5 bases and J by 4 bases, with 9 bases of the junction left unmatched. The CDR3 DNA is TGTGCCAGCAGTGTTCAAAGCGGGGGTGTCACCGGGGAGCTGTTTTTT. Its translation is CASSVQSGGVTGELFF.

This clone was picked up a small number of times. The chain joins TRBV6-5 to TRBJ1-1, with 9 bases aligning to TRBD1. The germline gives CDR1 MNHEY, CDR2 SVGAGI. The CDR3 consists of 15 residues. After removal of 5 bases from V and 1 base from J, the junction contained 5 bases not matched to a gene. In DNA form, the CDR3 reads TGTGCCAGCAGTACCTACAGGGGGCGGAACACTGAAGCTTTCTTT. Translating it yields CASSTYRGRNTEAFF.

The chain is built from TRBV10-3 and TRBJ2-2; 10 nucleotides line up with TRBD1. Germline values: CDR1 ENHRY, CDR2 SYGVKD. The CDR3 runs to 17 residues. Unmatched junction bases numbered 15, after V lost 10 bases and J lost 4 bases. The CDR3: CASQRPPGQGSTGELFF. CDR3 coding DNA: TGTGCCAGTCAACGGCCCCCGGGACAGGGGTCCACCGGGGAGCTGTTTTTT.

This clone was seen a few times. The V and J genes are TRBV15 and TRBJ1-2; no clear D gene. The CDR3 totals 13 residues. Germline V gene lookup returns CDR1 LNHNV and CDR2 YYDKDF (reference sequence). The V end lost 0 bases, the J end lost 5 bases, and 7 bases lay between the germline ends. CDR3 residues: CATSRDISYGYTF. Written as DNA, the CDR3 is TGTGCCACCAGCAGAGATATATCTTATGGCTACACCTTC.

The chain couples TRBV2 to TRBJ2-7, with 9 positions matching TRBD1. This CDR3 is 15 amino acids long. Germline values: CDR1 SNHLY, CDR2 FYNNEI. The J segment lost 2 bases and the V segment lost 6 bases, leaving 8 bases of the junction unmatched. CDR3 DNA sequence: TGTGCCAGCAGGGACCTGGGACAGGGAACCTACGAGCAGTACTTC. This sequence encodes CASRDLGQGTYEQYF.

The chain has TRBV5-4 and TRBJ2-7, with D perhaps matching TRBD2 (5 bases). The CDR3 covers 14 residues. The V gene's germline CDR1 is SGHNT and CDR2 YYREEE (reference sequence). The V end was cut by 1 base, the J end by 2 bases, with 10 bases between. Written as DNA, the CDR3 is TGTGCCAGCAGCTTGAGGACGGAGGCCTACGAGCAGTACTTC. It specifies CASSLRTEAYEQYF.

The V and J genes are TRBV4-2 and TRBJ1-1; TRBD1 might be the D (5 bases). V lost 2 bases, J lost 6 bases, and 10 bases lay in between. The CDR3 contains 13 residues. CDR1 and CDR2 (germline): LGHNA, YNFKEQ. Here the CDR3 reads CASSQREGAEAFF. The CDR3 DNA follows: TGTGCCAGCAGCCAAAGGGAAGGGGCTGAAGCTTTCTTT.

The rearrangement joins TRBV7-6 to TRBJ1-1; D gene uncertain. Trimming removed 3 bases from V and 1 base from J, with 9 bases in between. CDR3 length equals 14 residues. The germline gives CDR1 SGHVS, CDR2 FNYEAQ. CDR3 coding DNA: TGTGCCAGCAGCTTTGGGCGCCAGAACACTGAAGCTTTCTTT. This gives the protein CASSFGRQNTEAFF.

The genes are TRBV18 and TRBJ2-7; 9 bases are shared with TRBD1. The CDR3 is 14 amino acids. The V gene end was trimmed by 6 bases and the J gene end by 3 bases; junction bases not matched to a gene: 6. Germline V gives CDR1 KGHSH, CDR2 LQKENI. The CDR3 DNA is TGTGCCAGCTCTCCTCGGGGACAGGGCTACGAGCAGTACTTC. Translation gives CASSPRGQGYEQYF.

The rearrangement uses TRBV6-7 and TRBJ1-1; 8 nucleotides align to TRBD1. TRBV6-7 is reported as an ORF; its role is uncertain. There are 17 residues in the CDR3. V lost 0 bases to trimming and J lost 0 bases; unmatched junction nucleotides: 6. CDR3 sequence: CASSYSPNRGLNTEAFF. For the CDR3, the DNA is TGTGCCAGCAGTTACTCGCCTAACAGGGGGTTGAACACTGAAGCTTTCTTT.

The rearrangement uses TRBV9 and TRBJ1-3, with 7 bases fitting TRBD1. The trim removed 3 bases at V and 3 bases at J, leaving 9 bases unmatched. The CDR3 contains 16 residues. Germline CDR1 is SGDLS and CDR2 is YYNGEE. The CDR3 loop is CASSERGQEFGNTIYF. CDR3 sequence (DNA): TGTGCCAGCAGCGAGAGAGGACAGGAGTTTGGAAACACCATATATTTT.

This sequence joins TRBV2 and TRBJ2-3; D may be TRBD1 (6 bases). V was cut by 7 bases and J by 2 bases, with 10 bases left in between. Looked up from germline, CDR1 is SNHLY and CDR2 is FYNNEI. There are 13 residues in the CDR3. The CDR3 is CASTSGATDTQYF. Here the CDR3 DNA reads TGTGCCAGCACCTCAGGGGCCACAGATACGCAGTATTTT.

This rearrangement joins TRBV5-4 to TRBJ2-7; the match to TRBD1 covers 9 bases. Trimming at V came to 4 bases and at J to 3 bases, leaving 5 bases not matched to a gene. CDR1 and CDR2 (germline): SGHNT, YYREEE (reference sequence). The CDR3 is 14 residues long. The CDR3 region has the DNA TGTGCCAGCAGCCCCGGACAGGGGAACTACGAGCAGTACTTC. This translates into CASSPGQGNYEQYF.

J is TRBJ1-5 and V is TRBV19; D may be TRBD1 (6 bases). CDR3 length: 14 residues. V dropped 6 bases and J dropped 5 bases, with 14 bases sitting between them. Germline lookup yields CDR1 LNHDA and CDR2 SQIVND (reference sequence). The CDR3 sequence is CASRQGWGHQPQHF. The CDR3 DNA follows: TGTGCCAGTAGGCAGGGGTGGGGGCATCAGCCCCAGCATTTT.

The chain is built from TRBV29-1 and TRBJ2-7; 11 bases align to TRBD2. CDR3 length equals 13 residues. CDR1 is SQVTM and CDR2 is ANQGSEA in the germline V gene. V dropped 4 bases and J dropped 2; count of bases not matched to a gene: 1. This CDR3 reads CSVAGLAAYEQYF. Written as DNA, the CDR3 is TGCAGCGTTGCGGGACTAGCGGCCTACGAGCAGTACTTC.

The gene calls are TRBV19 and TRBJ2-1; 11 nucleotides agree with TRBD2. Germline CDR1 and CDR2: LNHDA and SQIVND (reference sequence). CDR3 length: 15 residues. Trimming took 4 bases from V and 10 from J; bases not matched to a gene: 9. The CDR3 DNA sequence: TGTGCCAGTAGTACATATAGCGGGGGGGCGGCGGAGCAGTTCTTC. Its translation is CASSTYSGGAAEQFF. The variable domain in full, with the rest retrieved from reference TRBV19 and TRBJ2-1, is DGGITQSPKYLFRKEGQNVTLSCEQNLNHDAMYWYRQDPGQGLRLIYYSQIVNDFQKGDIAEGYSVSREKKESFPLTVTSAQKNPTAFYLCASSTYSGGAAEQFFGPGTRLTVL.

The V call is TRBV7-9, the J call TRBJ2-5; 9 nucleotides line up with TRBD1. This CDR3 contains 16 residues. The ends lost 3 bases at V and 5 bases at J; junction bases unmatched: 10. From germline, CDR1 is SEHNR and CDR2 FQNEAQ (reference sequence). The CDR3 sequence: CASSFPTFDRGETQYF. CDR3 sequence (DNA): TGTGCCAGCAGCTTCCCAACCTTCGACAGGGGGGAGACCCAGTACTTC.

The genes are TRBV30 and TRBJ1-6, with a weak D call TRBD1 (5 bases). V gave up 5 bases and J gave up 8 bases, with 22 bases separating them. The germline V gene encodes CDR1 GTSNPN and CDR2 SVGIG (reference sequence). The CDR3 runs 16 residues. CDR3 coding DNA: TGTGCCTGGGAATTGGGGCGAACCAGGGCACATTCACCCCTCCACTTT. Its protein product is CAWELGRTRAHSPLHF.

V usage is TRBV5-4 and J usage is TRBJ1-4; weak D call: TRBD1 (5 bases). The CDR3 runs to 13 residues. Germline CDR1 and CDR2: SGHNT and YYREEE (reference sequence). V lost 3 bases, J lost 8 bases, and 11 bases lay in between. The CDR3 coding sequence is TGTGCCAGCAGCTCACAAGGGGTAGAAAAACTGTTTTTT. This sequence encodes CASSSQGVEKLFF.

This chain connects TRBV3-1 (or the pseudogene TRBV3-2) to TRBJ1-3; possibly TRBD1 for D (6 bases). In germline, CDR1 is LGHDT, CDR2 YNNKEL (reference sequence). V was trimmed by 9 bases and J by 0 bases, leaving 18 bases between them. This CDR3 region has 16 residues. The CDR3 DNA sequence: TGTGCCAGGGCCTCAGGGGACCTGCTCTCTGGAAACACCATATATTTT. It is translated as CARASGDLLSGNTIYF.

The CDR3: CASSEFGTEETQYF. In nucleotides, the CDR3 is TGTGCCAGCAGTGAATTCGGGACAGAAGAGACCCAGTACTTC. The chain carries TRBV6-1 and TRBJ2-5; TRBD1 aligns across 7 bases. The CDR3 has 14 residues. Germline-derived CDR1 and CDR2 are MNHNS and SASEGT. V dropped 2 bases and J dropped 3; count of bases not matched to a gene: 3.

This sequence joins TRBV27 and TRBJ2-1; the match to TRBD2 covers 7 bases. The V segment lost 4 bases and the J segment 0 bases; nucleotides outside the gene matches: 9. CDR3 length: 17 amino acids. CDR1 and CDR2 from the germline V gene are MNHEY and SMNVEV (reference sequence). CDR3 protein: CASSYSSGDYSYNEQFF. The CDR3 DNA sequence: TGTGCCAGCAGTTACTCGAGCGGGGACTACTCCTACAATGAGCAGTTCTTC.

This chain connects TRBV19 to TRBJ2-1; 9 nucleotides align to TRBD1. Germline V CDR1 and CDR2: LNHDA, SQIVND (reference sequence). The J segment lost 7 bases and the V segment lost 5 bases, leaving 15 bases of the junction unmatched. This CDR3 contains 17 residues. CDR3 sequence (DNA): TGTGCCAGTAGTGCCTTATCCGGGACAGGGAGAGGGAATGAGCAGTTCTTC. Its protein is CASSALSGTGRGNEQFF.

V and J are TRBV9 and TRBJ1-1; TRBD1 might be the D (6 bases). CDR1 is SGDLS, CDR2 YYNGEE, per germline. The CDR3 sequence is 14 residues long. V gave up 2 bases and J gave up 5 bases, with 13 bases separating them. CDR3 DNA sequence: TGTGCCAGCAGCGTTACAGGGCTAAGGACTGAAGCTTTCTTT. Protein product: CASSVTGLRTEAFF. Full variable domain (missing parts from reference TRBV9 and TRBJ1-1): DSGVTQTPKHLITATGQRVTLRCSPRSGDLSVYWYQQSLDQGLQFLIQYYNGEERAKGNILERFSAQQFPDLHSELNLSSLELGDSALYFCASSVTGLRTEAFFGQGTRLTVV.

The CDR3 DNA reads TGTGCCAGCAGCCTACAGGGACTAGCGGGGGGGCGGGCAGATACGCAGTATTTT. Residues: CASSLQGLAGGRADTQYF. The chain joins TRBV3-1 (or the pseudogene TRBV3-2) to TRBJ2-3; 16 bases line up with TRBD2. The V and J ends lost 4 bases and 4 bases, in that order; junction bases with no gene match: 8. Germline V lookup: CDR1 LGHDT, CDR2 YNNKEL (reference sequence). The length of the CDR3 is 18 residues.

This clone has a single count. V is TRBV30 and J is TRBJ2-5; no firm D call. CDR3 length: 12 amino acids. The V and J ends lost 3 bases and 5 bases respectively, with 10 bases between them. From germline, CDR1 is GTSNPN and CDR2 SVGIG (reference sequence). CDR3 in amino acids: CAWRYGFETQYF. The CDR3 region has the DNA TGTGCCTGGAGATACGGGTTCGAGACCCAGTACTTC. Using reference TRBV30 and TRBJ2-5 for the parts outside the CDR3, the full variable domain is SQTIHQWPATLVQPVGSPLSLECTVEGTSNPNLYWYRQAAGRGLQLLFYSVGIGQISSEVPQNLSASRPQDRQFILSSKKLLLSDSGFYLCAWRYGFETQYFGPGTRLLVL.

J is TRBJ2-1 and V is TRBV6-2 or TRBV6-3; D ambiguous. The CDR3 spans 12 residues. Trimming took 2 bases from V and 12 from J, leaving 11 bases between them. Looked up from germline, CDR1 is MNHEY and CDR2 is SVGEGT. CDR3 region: CASSYGQARQFF. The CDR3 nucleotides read TGTGCCAGCAGTTACGGGCAGGCAAGGCAGTTCTTC.